The T cell receptor beta chain under discussion was sequenced for a study of T cells in Graves' hyperthyroidism and ophthalmopathy (dated by TCRdb to about 2019). Regarding the complete study: To identify TCR V-J signatures that set the groups apart, the researchers used a discovery cohort of 100 patients, made up of fewer than 50 with Graves' ophthalmopathy and about 60 with stable Graves' hyperthyroidism. The paper describes TCR Vbeta CDR3 sequencing of more than 120 peripheral blood samples, made up of some 40 ophthalmopathy patients, some 76 hyperthyroidism patients and 17 progressor patients. The study also compared thyroid tissue and blood T-cell repertoires from five or six Graves' hyperthyroidism patients. Whether ophthalmopathy could be predicted prospectively was tested in an independent validation cohort made up of under 20 hyperthyroidism patients plus 17 patients who later progressed to ophthalmopathy. The 100 or so discovery patients were divided at random into training and test sets in a 7:3 ratio. Once sampling was done, hyperthyroidism patients were given methimazole at a starting dose of 30 mg daily, whereas ophthalmopathy patients were given high-dose intravenous methylprednisolone. General study outcomes and caveats: Most expanded thyroid clonotypes (frequency above 0.001) were also detected in blood, suggesting blood repertoires may reflect thyroid immune responses. In cross-validation, a model built on a 13 V-J signature told ophthalmopathy apart from stable hyperthyroidism with roughly 87% sensitivity and about 81% specificity, and in testing the same model reached 80%/75%. No statistical method was used to set the sample size in advance, and investigators knew the group allocation. In validation, the model predicted progression to ophthalmopathy with roughly 66% sensitivity and 72% to 85% specificity, a median of about six months before onset.

This clonotype was picked up many times. Its specific antigen is unknown. The input lacks base qualities; no much larger clone sits a single base away. TCR beta CDR3 regions were amplified from RNA transcripts. The TCR CDR3 was subjected to a first round of RT-PCR using the HTBI primer set and the Qiagen OneStep RT-PCR kit. A second multiplex PCR round built the libraries, followed by size selection and purification. The libraries were sequenced on an Illumina HiSeq2000 using paired-end 100 bp reads. As for the original processing: SOAPnuke was used to process the raw data, with reads discarded if the reads contained adapters or uncalled bases, had a mean Phred below 15, or lacked an exact constant-primer or identifier match. High-quality paired reads were merged with COPE v1.2.5, and unique nucleotide sequences were defined as clonotypes. MiTCR v1.1 was used to align the clonotypes against IMGT TRBV, TRBD and TRBJ reference segments. The analysis was restricted to V-J combinations with a frequency above 0.0001, which together covered approximately 99% of the repertoires. The TCS score was defined as the ratio of F50 (clonal expansion) to E x V (chaos), calculated using BLOSUM62-based TCRdist between CDR3 peptides within each V-J. Welch's t-statistics and random forest reduced 450 to 600 V-J features to around 14, which were used in a naive Bayes classifier (R e1071). The Morisita-Horn index was used to measure how similar the thyroid and blood repertoires were. TCRdb's own reprocessing of the public reads used fastp at Q25 and MiXCR and kept productive beta chains. When rows share a CDR3 protein, they turn into one entry using the most common DNA and genes. These V and J calls originate from TCRdb's pipeline instead of the authors' own analysis. In all, the sample holds 530,000 or so distinct CDR3 sequences, and 40% to 55% of those were seen once. The top ten clonotypes cover roughly 7.7% of the sample.

The CDR3 has 13 amino acids, counting the end cysteine and phenylalanine. Left in the record is the CDR3 DNA by itself, 39 bases read in frame from the first base. V loses 7 bases of germline sequence and J loses 4 bases, and the interval between the two ends is 11 bases. CDR1 SGDLS and CDR2 YYNGEE were looked up in the germline V gene. Stable Graves' hyperthyroidism was defined as no progression to ophthalmopathy during 18 months of follow-up. Hyperthyroidism patients were newly diagnosed, had a disease duration of under 2 months, and were aged 18 to 65 years. Any patient with an uncontrolled infection, another autoimmune disease, pregnancy or lactation was excluded. Clinical symptoms, serum thyroxine and TRAb, thyroid ultrasound, and orbital computed tomography formed the basis for the diagnoses. Trizol reagent was used to extract total RNA, and RNA quality was then checked on an Agilent 2100 Bioanalyzer.

What was sequenced was peripheral blood or thyroid tissue (not recorded which). The rearrangement joined TRBV9 to TRBJ2-2; the D segment is perhaps TRBD1 or TRBD2, each sharing 5 matched bases. The sequence came from a woman between 18 and 30 years old with Graves' hyperthyroidism. In nucleotide form, the sequence is TGTGCCAGCGCAGGGACCGTCACCGGGGAGCTGTTTTTT. Its protein product is CASAGTVTGELFF.